The 6 T cell receptor beta chains below come from one sample, sequenced in a study of blood T cell repertoires in COVID-19. Profiled with immunoSEQ multiplex PCR; TCRdb holds only in-frame clones, not every one. The table includes a few hundred thousand clones, around 90% detected once. The sequenced sample consisted of peripheral blood. These receptor sequences come from a woman between 35 and 50 years old with COVID-19, enrolled during active disease.

The gene calls are TRBV5-1 and TRBJ2-5, with 8 positions matching TRBD1. CDR1 is SGHRS, CDR2 YFSETQ, per germline. The CDR3 loop spans 14 amino acids. V trimming: 5 bases; J trimming: 5 bases; junction bases outside the gene matches: 8. For the CDR3, the DNA is TGCGCCAGCAGTTTGACAGGGGCCGGGGAGACCCAGTACTTC. This codes for CASSLTGAGETQYF.

The chain recombines TRBV29-1 with TRBJ1-2; possibly TRBD1 for D (6 bases). CDR1 is SQVTM, CDR2 ANQGSEA, per germline. This CDR3 comprises 14 residues. With 2 bases removed from V and 2 bases from J, the gap between germline ends came to 12 bases. CDR3 loop: CSVELPRGNYGYTF. In DNA, the CDR3 is TGCAGCGTTGAACTTCCCAGGGGAAACTATGGCTACACCTTC.

The sample holds a few counts of this clone. The DNA for the CDR3 is TGTGCCAGTAGTATAGCCCTTACGAGTGGCTACACCTTC. It specifies CASSIALTSGYTF. The V call is TRBV19, the J call TRBJ1-2; no clear D. This CDR3 region has 13 residues. V lost 1 base, J lost 7 bases, and 10 bases lay in between. From germline, CDR1 is LNHDA and CDR2 SQIVND (reference sequence).

The chain recombines TRBV11-3 with TRBJ2-2; 10 bases align to TRBD2. In germline, CDR1 is SGHNT, CDR2 YENEEA. J lost 7 bases, V lost 5 bases, and 10 bases had no gene match. CDR3 size: 16 residues. The CDR3 sequence is CASSPQPSGSGGELFF. Written as DNA, the CDR3 is TGTGCCAGCAGCCCACAGCCTAGCGGGAGTGGCGGGGAGCTGTTTTTT.

J is TRBJ2-5 and V is TRBV15; maybe TRBD1 (5 bases). The germline V gene has CDR1 LNHNV and CDR2 YYDKDF (reference sequence). The CDR3 has 14 residues. The ends were cut back, 6 bases at V and 4 bases at J, with 15 bases in the middle. The CDR3 spells CATSPGMLGETQYF. The CDR3 DNA sequence: TGTGCCACCAGTCCAGGGATGTTGGGAGAGACCCAGTACTTC.

The chain recombines TRBV27 with TRBJ2-2; weak D call: TRBD2 (7 bases). V was shortened by 5 bases and J by 6 bases, with 13 bases between the two germline ends. The CDR3 covers 14 residues. Germline CDR1 is MNHEY and CDR2 is SMNVEV (reference sequence). CDR3 DNA sequence: TGTGCCAGCAGTACCTGGGGGGGCCCCGGGGAGCTGTTTTTT. It translates to CASSTWGGPGELFF.